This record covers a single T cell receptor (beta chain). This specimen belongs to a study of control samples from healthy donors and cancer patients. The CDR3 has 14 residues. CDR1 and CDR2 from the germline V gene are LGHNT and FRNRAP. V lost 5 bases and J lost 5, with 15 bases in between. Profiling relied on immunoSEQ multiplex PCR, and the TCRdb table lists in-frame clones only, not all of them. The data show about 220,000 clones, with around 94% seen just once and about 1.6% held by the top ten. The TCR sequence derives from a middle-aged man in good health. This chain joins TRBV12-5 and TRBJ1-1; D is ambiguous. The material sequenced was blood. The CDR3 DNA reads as TGTGCTAGTGGTCGGACGGGCCGGGGAACTGAAGCTTTCTTT. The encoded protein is CASGRTGRGTEAFF.